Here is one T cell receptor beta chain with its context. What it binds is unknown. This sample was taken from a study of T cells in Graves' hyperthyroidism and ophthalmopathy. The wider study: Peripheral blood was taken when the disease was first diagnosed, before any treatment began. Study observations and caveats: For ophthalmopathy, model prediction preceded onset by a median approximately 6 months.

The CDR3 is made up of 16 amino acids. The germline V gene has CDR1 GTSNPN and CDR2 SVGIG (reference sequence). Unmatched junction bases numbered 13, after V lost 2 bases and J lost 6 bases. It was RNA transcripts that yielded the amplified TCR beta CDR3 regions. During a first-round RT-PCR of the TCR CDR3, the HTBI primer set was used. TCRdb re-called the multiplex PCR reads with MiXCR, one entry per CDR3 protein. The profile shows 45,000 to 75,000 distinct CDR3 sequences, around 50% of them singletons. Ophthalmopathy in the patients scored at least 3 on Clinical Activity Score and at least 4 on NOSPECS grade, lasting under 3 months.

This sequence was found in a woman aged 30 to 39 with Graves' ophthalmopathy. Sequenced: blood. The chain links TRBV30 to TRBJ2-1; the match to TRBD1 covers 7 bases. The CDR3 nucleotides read TGTGCCTGGAGTCAAGGGCCAGGGGGTGGGCGCAATGAGCAGTTCTTC. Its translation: CAWSQGPGGGRNEQFF.